A single sample gave rise to the 30 T cell receptor beta chains below, sequenced in a study of T cell repertoires in cytomegalovirus infection. Antigens of these TCRs are unknown. A single record per CDR3 protein comes from TCRdb applying MiXCR to the reads. This table has about 700,000 distinct CDR3 sequences, around 32% appearing once. The material sequenced was cultured PBMCs, taken from culture after CMV antigen stimulation. Receptors were obtained from a human donor in good health (CMV status not recorded). Some clones in this sample may be carry-over from other donors' samples.

This chain connects TRBV3-1 to TRBJ2-7; D not resolved. The CDR3 extends over 12 amino acids. Trimming removed 0 bases at V and 6 bases at J, with 6 bases between. In germline, CDR1 is LGHDT, CDR2 YNNKEL (reference sequence). The CDR3 region has the DNA TGTGCCAGCAGCCAAGATCCGGCCGAGCAGTACTTC. This gives the protein CASSQDPAEQYF.

The chain has TRBV7-2 and TRBJ1-4; no reliable D call. Per the germline V gene, CDR1 is SGHTA and CDR2 is FQGNSA. Trimming shortened V by 1 base and J by 1 base, and 10 bases separated the two germline ends. The CDR3 has 16 residues. The CDR3 DNA follows: TGTGCCAGCAGCTTAGATTTCTGGAGAACTAATGAAAAACTGTTTTTT. The encoded protein is CASSLDFWRTNEKLFF.

This clonotype appeared a few times. V and J are TRBV7-9 and TRBJ1-4; weak D call: TRBD1 (6 bases). This CDR3 contains 13 residues. V was pared by 3 bases and J by 7 bases, with 9 bases between. Germline-derived CDR1 and CDR2 are SEHNR and FQNEAQ (reference sequence). This CDR3 is CASSLAGAEKLFF. The CDR3 DNA reads TGTGCCAGCAGCTTGGCAGGGGCTGAAAAACTGTTTTTT.

The chain joins TRBV2 to TRBJ2-2; maybe TRBD2 (6 bases). CDR1 SNHLY and CDR2 FYNNEI come from the germline V gene. Trimming left V 7 bases short and J 6 bases short, with 12 bases between. CDR3 length: 13 residues. The CDR3 DNA reads TGTGCCAGCACTTTGACTAGTGCCGGGGAGCTGTTTTTT. The encoded protein is CASTLTSAGELFF.

This clonotype was recorded a few times. This rearrangement joins TRBV27 to TRBJ2-5; TRBD1 matches at 7 bases. The J segment lost 3 bases and the V segment lost 0 bases, leaving 10 bases of the junction unmatched. CDR3 length: 17 residues. Germline V gene sequence: CDR1 MNHEY, CDR2 SMNVEV (reference sequence). The CDR3 DNA sequence: TGTGCCAGCAGTTTATCGACAGGGCGGAACACTAAAGAGACCCAGTACTTC. It translates to CASSLSTGRNTKETQYF.

CDR3 sequence reads: CASSRVGVGGWNYGYTF. As DNA, the CDR3 is TGTGCCAGCAGCCGGGTGGGGGTAGGTGGTTGGAACTATGGCTACACCTTC. This sequence joins TRBV28 and TRBJ1-2, with D maybe TRBD1 (5 bases). The CDR3 is made up of 17 amino acids. CDR1 and CDR2 (germline): MDHEN, SYDVKM. Trimming pared 6 bases from V and 2 bases from J, leaving 22 bases between.

This clonotype was seen only a few times. V gene TRBV2 combines with J gene TRBJ1-1; D is unclear. From germline, CDR1 is SNHLY and CDR2 FYNNEI. This CDR3 has 16 amino acids. Trimming cost V 6 bases and J 0 bases, with 17 bases left between them. CDR3 DNA: TGTGCCAGCAGACAGAGTCACATGTTATTGAACACTGAAGCTTTCTTT. This translates into CASRQSHMLLNTEAFF.

V and J are TRBV10-3 and TRBJ2-1, with TRBD2 identical over 15 bases. CDR1 and CDR2 (germline): ENHRY, SYGVKD. With V trimmed by 6 bases and J by 1 base, 10 bases remained unmatched. The length of the CDR3 is 19 residues. The chain's CDR3 is CAIRDWTSGGGNSYNEQFF. CDR3 nucleotide sequence: TGTGCCATCAGGGACTGGACTAGCGGGGGGGGTAATTCCTACAATGAGCAGTTCTTC.

This clonotype was detected ten times or more. This chain connects TRBV7-8 to TRBJ1-5; no reliable D call. V dropped 4 bases and J dropped 0 bases, with 10 bases sitting between them. The CDR3 has 15 residues. Germline assignment: CDR1 SGHVS and CDR2 FQNEAQ. CDR3 sequence: CASSSRRDSNQPQHF. CDR3 coding DNA: TGTGCCAGCAGCTCGAGAAGGGATAGCAATCAGCCCCAGCATTTT.

This clonotype was counted only a few times. V and J are TRBV28 and TRBJ1-5; D uncertain. Germline V gene data show CDR1 as MDHEN and CDR2 as SYDVKM. The ends were cut back, 5 bases at V and 6 bases at J, with 8 bases in the middle. CDR3 length: 12 residues. DNA of the CDR3: TGTGCCAGCAGTCTCAGTACTCAGCCCCAGCATTTT. It yields the protein CASSLSTQPQHF.

The CDR3 reads CASSSTTGQGAQYF. The CDR3, as DNA: TGTGCCAGCAGCTCGACAACTGGACAGGGGGCCCAGTACTTC. This chain connects TRBV7-2 to TRBJ2-5; 10 bases map to TRBD1. This CDR3 region has 14 residues. The ends lost 4 bases at V and 9 bases at J; junction bases unmatched: 8. Germline CDR1 SGHTA, CDR2 FQGNSA.

The chain links TRBV7-8 to TRBJ2-3; D is unclear. The V end lost 7 bases, the J end lost 5 bases, and 7 bases lay between the germline ends. CDR1 and CDR2 (germline): SGHVS, FQNEAQ. This CDR3 spans 11 amino acids. DNA for the CDR3: TGTGCCAGCAAGGCAGGAGATACGCAGTATTTT. It specifies CASKAGDTQYF.

The chain combines TRBV28 with TRBJ2-2; 7 bases map to TRBD1. This CDR3 contains 15 residues. The junction had 12 bases not matched to a gene; V was cut back by 7 bases and J by 7 bases. CDR1 is MDHEN and CDR2 is SYDVKM in the germline V gene. The CDR3 sequence is CASILGDRLNGELFF. In DNA form, the CDR3 reads TGTGCCAGCATCCTTGGGGACAGATTAAACGGGGAGCTGTTTTTT.

This sequence joins TRBV13 and TRBJ1-1, with D possibly being TRBD1 (6 bases). This CDR3 contains 13 residues. Germline loops: CDR1 PRHDT, CDR2 FYEKMQ (reference sequence). Trimming left V 5 bases short and J 7 bases short, with 14 bases between. The DNA for the CDR3 is TGTGCCAGCAGCCTAAGGGGGGCCAATGAAGCTTTCTTT. Protein product: CASSLRGANEAFF. The full variable domain, in which reference TRBV13 and TRBJ1-1 provide the parts outside the CDR3, is AAGVIQSPRHLIKEKRETATLKCYPIPRHDTVYWYQQGPGQDPQFLISFYEKMQSDKGSIPDRFSAQQFSDYHSELNMSSLELGDSALYFCASSLRGANEAFFGQGTRLTVV.

The rearrangement joins TRBV19 to TRBJ1-6, with D possibly being TRBD1 (5 bases). CDR3 length: 16 amino acids. Germline V gene sequence: CDR1 LNHDA, CDR2 SQIVND (reference sequence). V lost 6 bases, J lost 7 bases, and 19 bases lay in between. In DNA, the CDR3 is TGTGCCAGTAGCCCTACTCCGGGACGAGGAAATTCACCCCTCCACTTT. Translated, it gives CASSPTPGRGNSPLHF.

This chain's CDR3 is CASSEKPGNQPQHF. In nucleotides, the CDR3 is TGTGCCAGCAGTGAAAAACCAGGGAATCAGCCCCAGCATTTT. The genes are TRBV6-1 and TRBJ1-5, with D perhaps matching TRBD1 (5 bases). Trimming removed 2 bases from V and 4 bases from J, with 9 bases in between. CDR1 is MNHNS and CDR2 is SASEGT in the germline V gene. CDR3 size: 14 residues.

The CDR3 loop reads CASSTRLAGKETQYF. The DNA of the CDR3 is TGTGCCAGCAGCACGCGACTAGCGGGGAAAGAGACCCAGTACTTC. The chain is built from TRBV11-2 and TRBJ2-5, with TRBD2 matching over 11 bases. The trim removed 5 bases at V and 3 bases at J, leaving 5 bases unmatched. CDR3 size: 15 residues. Germline CDR1 is SGHAT and CDR2 is FQNNGV.

The CDR3 protein is CASSLARGKNEQYF. CDR3 sequence (DNA): TGTGCCAGCAGCTTAGCGCGGGGGAAGAACGAGCAGTACTTC. The V gene is TRBV7-9, the J gene TRBJ2-7; 7 bases line up with TRBD2. Trimming took 0 bases from V and 5 from J; bases not matched to a gene: 4. Germline values: CDR1 SEHNR, CDR2 FQNEAQ (reference sequence). This CDR3 comprises 14 residues.

This chain connects TRBV27 to TRBJ2-7; D might be TRBD2 (6 bases). Germline CDR1 and CDR2: MNHEY and SMNVEV (reference sequence). Trimming took 3 bases from V and 0 from J, leaving 12 bases between them. The CDR3 is 15 residues long. The CDR3 loop is CASSFNYGSSYEQYF. The CDR3 DNA reads as TGTGCCAGCAGTTTTAACTACGGGAGCTCCTACGAGCAGTACTTC.

The chain recombines TRBV7-6 with TRBJ2-1, with TRBD2 identical over 12 bases. The junction had 4 bases not matched to a gene; V was cut back by 3 bases and J by 4 bases. This CDR3 has 16 amino acids. Germline CDR1 is SGHVS and CDR2 is FNYEAQ. CDR3 amino acids: CASSLGGLAGYNEQFF. The CDR3 DNA reads as TGTGCCAGCAGCTTGGGAGGACTAGCGGGATACAATGAGCAGTTCTTC.

This clonotype was detected only a few times. This chain connects TRBV7-4 to TRBJ2-3; 9 bases fit TRBD2. With V trimmed by 7 bases and J by 2 bases, 10 bases remained unmatched. This CDR3 spans 16 amino acids. Looked up from germline, CDR1 is SGHVT and CDR2 is SQSDAQ. The CDR3 here is CASTHSAGGVTDTQYF. CDR3 DNA sequence: TGTGCCAGCACCCATAGTGCGGGAGGGGTCACAGATACGCAGTATTTT.

The count of this clonotype is one. The gene calls are TRBV5-1 and TRBJ2-7; D assignment may be TRBD1 or TRBD2 (6 bases each). CDR1 and CDR2 (germline): SGHRS, YFSETQ. The V end was cut by 0 bases, the J end by 7 bases, with 14 bases between. This CDR3 contains 14 residues. Written as DNA, the CDR3 is TGCGCCAGCAGCTTGGAGGTCGGGGGCGGGGAGCAGTACTTC. Translation gives CASSLEVGGGEQYF.

This chain connects TRBV28 to TRBJ1-6, with D perhaps TRBD1 (5 bases). Trimming shortened V by 2 bases and J by 9 bases, and 14 bases separated the two germline ends. There are 15 residues in the CDR3. From germline, CDR1 is MDHEN and CDR2 SYDVKM. CDR3 sequence reads: CASSLRGQRRSPLHF. CDR3 bases: TGTGCCAGCAGTTTAAGGGGTCAGAGACGTTCACCCCTCCACTTT.

This clonotype appeared a few times. This sequence joins TRBV7-9 and TRBJ2-7, with TRBD1 as a possible D gene (6 bases). Trimming left V 5 bases short and J 5 bases short, with 16 bases between. Per the germline V gene, CDR1 is SEHNR and CDR2 is FQNEAQ (reference sequence). The CDR3 totals 14 residues. The CDR3, as DNA: TGTGCCAGCAGCCATAGGGGAGAGGGGGACGAGCAGTACTTC. Protein: CASSHRGEGDEQYF.

This clonotype came up a few times. The chain couples TRBV6-2 or TRBV6-3 to TRBJ2-1; 15 nucleotides line up with TRBD2. The J segment lost 1 base and the V segment lost 6 bases, leaving 7 bases of the junction unmatched. The CDR3 is made up of 18 amino acids. In germline, CDR1 is MNHEY, CDR2 SVGEGT. DNA of the CDR3: TGTGCCAGCAGATTCGGACTAGCGGGAGGGGGTTCCTACAATGAGCAGTTCTTC. Encoded protein: CASRFGLAGGGSYNEQFF.

This clonotype came up a few times. The rearrangement joins TRBV6-5 to TRBJ2-3, with a possible D match to TRBD2 (5 bases). Trimming took off 2 bases at V and 1 base at J, with 10 bases between the two ends. The germline V gene has CDR1 MNHEY and CDR2 SVGAGI. The CDR3 length is 15 residues. The DNA of the CDR3 is TGTGCCAGCAGTTACGGCTGGCGGGGCACAGATACGCAGTATTTT. Protein product: CASSYGWRGTDTQYF.

This clonotype came up a few times. The chain uses TRBV6-5 and TRBJ1-2; weak D call: TRBD1 (5 bases). V was shortened by 3 bases and J by 6 bases, with 17 bases between the two germline ends. Germline V lookup: CDR1 MNHEY, CDR2 SVGAGI. This CDR3 spans 15 amino acids. The CDR3 sequence: CASSYIGVTEDGYTF. Here the CDR3 DNA reads TGTGCCAGCAGTTATATAGGGGTGACGGAAGATGGCTACACCTTC.

This clonotype was found many times. The gene calls are TRBV7-2 and TRBJ1-2; a possible D gene is TRBD1 (5 bases). The germline CDR1 and CDR2 sequences are SGHTA and FQGNSA. The CDR3 consists of 14 residues. The V gene lost 5 bases and the J gene lost 2 bases, with 12 bases spanning the gap. Written as DNA, the CDR3 is TGTGCCAGCAGCCCAGCCAGGGAAAACTATGGCTACACCTTC. It specifies CASSPARENYGYTF.

Many counts were recorded for this clonotype. The rearrangement links TRBV7-2 to TRBJ2-1; 10 bases are shared with TRBD2. Losses at the gene ends were 4 bases for V and 9 bases for J; bases not matched to a gene: 6. Germline V gene lookup returns CDR1 SGHTA and CDR2 FQGNSA. The CDR3 runs to 14 residues. DNA of the CDR3: TGTGCCAGCAGCTGGGCTAGCGGGAGTCTTGAGCAGTTCTTC. This codes for CASSWASGSLEQFF.

This clonotype was seen a handful of times. The chain combines TRBV2 with TRBJ2-1, with TRBD2 matching 8 bases. CDR1 SNHLY and CDR2 FYNNEI come from the germline V gene. Unmatched junction bases numbered 16, after V lost 11 bases and J lost 4 bases. CDR3 length equals 16 residues. CDR3 sequence reads: CASTDPRGGLYNEQFF. The CDR3 bases are TGTGCCTCAACCGACCCTCGGGGGGGCTTATACAATGAGCAGTTCTTC.